The next 3 T cell receptor beta chains were all read from a single sample in a study of blood T cell repertoires in COVID-19. Sequencing was performed with immunoSEQ multiplex PCR; in TCRdb, only in-frame clones are kept and a portion is missing. This sample has roughly 250,000 clones; about 93% occur once, and the top ten carry 1.5% to 2%. Sequenced sample: PBMCs or T cells enriched from blood (not recorded which). Receptor source: a woman aged 18 to 35 who had recovered from COVID-19.

In its sample, this clone was seen a few times. The chain joins TRBV5-1 to TRBJ2-6; D gene unclear. The CDR3 is 18 residues long. The V gene lost 0 bases and the J gene lost 0 bases, with 13 bases spanning the gap. Germline CDR1 SGHRS, CDR2 YFSETQ. The CDR3 loop reads CASSLAATPTSGANVLTF. The CDR3 DNA reads TGCGCCAGCAGCTTGGCCGCGACACCGACCTCTGGGGCCAACGTCCTGACTTTC.

J is TRBJ1-5 and V is TRBV2; possibly TRBD1 for D (5 bases). This CDR3 region has 18 residues. The ends were cut back, 6 bases at V and 0 bases at J, with 21 bases in the middle. Germline V CDR1 and CDR2: SNHLY, FYNNEI. The CDR3 region has the DNA TGTGCCAGCAGGGGGGGGAGATTCACCTTAGCTAGCAATCAGCCCCAGCATTTT. It encodes CASRGGRFTLASNQPQHF.

The CDR3 bases are TGTGCCAGCAAGTCGGGGGACGGGTTCGGTGAAGCTTTCTTT. It is translated as CASKSGDGFGEAFF. The chain carries TRBV27 and TRBJ1-1; a possible D gene is TRBD1 (5 bases). This CDR3 is 14 amino acids long. V lost 7 bases and J 7 bases, leaving 19 bases between the germline ends. Germline-derived CDR1 and CDR2 are MNHEY and SMNVEV (reference sequence).